This T cell receptor (beta chain) was sequenced for a study of T cells after yellow fever vaccination. Study overall: In the case of low-cell-number fractions, SMART-Seq v4 Ultra Low Input was used for preparation.

This clonotype ranks as medium-sized. TCRdb re-analysed the 5' RACE reads in MiXCR, keeping a single row per CDR3 protein. The sample comprises more than 15,000 distinct CDR3 sequences, around 4% of which are singletons, and 0.4% rests with the top ten. The CDR3 is 13 residues long. V lost 4 bases and J lost 2, with 7 bases in between. Looked up from germline, CDR1 is SGHRS and CDR2 is YFSETQ. Study-level points and caveats: Post-booster repertoires contained most primary-vaccination clones again (96% CD4, 85% to 90% CD8). Of the clonotypes, a small share occurred in both CD4 and CD8 compartments.

This TCR was sampled from a man aged 30-40 years who received the YFV17D yellow fever vaccine. The sample in question was PBMCs, either bulk or a sorted T-cell subset (CD4+, CD8+, memory, or dextramer-sorted; not recorded which), obtained 15 days after the yellow fever booster vaccination. The genes are TRBV5-1 and TRBJ1-5; D gene uncertain. The chain's CDR3 is CASSLLGNQPQHF. Written as DNA, the CDR3 is TGCGCCAGCAGCCTGCTGGGCAATCAGCCCCAGCATTTT.